These 7 T cell receptor beta chains were all obtained from the same sample, sequenced in a study of OX40 agonist ivuxolimab in advanced cancers. This table comes from immunoSEQ multiplex PCR, and its TCRdb copy is limited to in-frame clones, with some not included. The sample shows about 89,000 clones, more than 70% of them seen only once. The specimen comprised CD4+ or CD8+ T cells sorted from blood, sampled in a trial of the OX40 agonist ivuxolimab. Receptor source: an adult with an advanced solid tumor such as melanoma, head and neck, liver or kidney cancer.

The J gene is TRBJ1-1, the V gene TRBV14; possibly TRBD1 for D (5 bases). Germline values: CDR1 SGHDN, CDR2 FVKESK. CDR3 length equals 18 residues. V lost 3 bases and J 3 bases, leaving 23 bases between the germline ends. The CDR3 here is CASSHYTAARGKDTEAFF. The CDR3 DNA reads TGTGCCAGCAGCCATTACACAGCAGCTCGGGGGAAGGACACTGAAGCTTTCTTT.

Only a few counts were recorded for this clone. The gene calls are TRBV5-8 and TRBJ2-2; the match to TRBD1 covers 7 bases. Germline V gene lookup returns CDR1 SGHTS and CDR2 YDEGEE. This CDR3 contains 15 residues. V dropped 0 bases and J dropped 2; count of bases not matched to a gene: 1. The CDR3 loop is CASSLDRGNTGELFF. For the CDR3, the DNA is TGTGCCAGCAGCTTGGACAGGGGTAACACCGGGGAGCTGTTTTTT. The full variable domain, its missing parts supplied by reference TRBV5-8 and TRBJ2-2, is EAGVTQSPTHLIKTRGQQATLRCSPISGHTSVYWYQQALGLGLQFLLWYDEGEERNRGNFPPRFSGRQFPNYSSELNVNALELEDSALYLCASSLDRGNTGELFFGEGSRLTVL.

The chain is built from TRBV11-2 and TRBJ1-1; D is ambiguous. The germline gives CDR1 SGHAT, CDR2 FQNNGV. The CDR3 covers 12 residues. Between the trimmed V and J ends, which lost 1 base and 8 bases, there was a span of 8 bases. The CDR3 coding sequence is TGTGCCAGCAGCTTAGCGCGTTCCGAAGCTTTCTTT. Amino acid sequence: CASSLARSEAFF. Complete variable domain (other parts from reference TRBV11-2 and TRBJ1-1): EAGVAQSPRYKIIEKRQSVAFWCNPISGHATLYWYQQILGQGPKLLIQFQNNGVVDDSQLPKDRFSAERLKGVDSTLKIQPAKLEDSAVYLCASSLARSEAFFGQGTRLTVV.

This chain connects TRBV28 to TRBJ2-7, with TRBD2 matching 10 bases. V trimming: 6 bases; J trimming: 4 bases; junction bases outside the gene matches: 9. The germline V gene encodes CDR1 MDHEN and CDR2 SYDVKM. The CDR3 spans 15 residues. The CDR3 DNA is TGTGCCAGCAGCGTCCTAAGCGGGGGGGCTTACGAGCAGTACTTC. Residues: CASSVLSGGAYEQYF.

This clone was counted once. The chain is built from TRBV7-3 and TRBJ2-5; 9 bases align to TRBD2. This CDR3 region has 17 residues. Germline CDR1 reads SGHTA; CDR2 reads FQGTGA. The ends lost 5 bases at V and 2 bases at J; junction bases unmatched: 12. CDR3 sequence reads: CASSPSPAAGGQETQYF. Here the CDR3 DNA reads TGTGCCAGCAGCCCCTCCCCGGCAGCGGGGGGTCAAGAGACCCAGTACTTC.

The chain uses TRBV9 and TRBJ2-5; TRBD2 agrees at 13 bases. V gave up 3 bases and J gave up 4 bases; unmatched junction bases: 3. The CDR3 has 15 residues. The germline V gene encodes CDR1 SGDLS and CDR2 YYNGEE. CDR3 bases: TGTGCCAGCAGCGCGACTAGCGGGGGGCTAGAGACCCAGTACTTC. Its translation is CASSATSGGLETQYF.

Only a few counts were recorded for this clone. The rearrangement links TRBV27 to TRBJ1-5; the match to TRBD1 covers 7 bases. The germline CDR1 and CDR2 sequences are MNHEY and SMNVEV (reference sequence). With 4 bases clipped from V and 5 bases from J, the junction kept 23 bases outside the gene matches. The CDR3 runs to 20 residues. The DNA for the CDR3 is TGTGCCAGCAGTTCCTATTCTTCAGGGGGTACGTCCTTCAGGGATCAGCCCCAGCATTTT. It is translated as CASSSYSSGGTSFRDQPQHF.